The TCR beta chain under discussion was sequenced for a study of T cells expressing NK-cell markers (dated by TCRdb to 2018 to 2021). Broadly, across the study: TCR beta-chain repertoires were profiled in sorted CD3+CD56+NKG2C+, CD3+CD56+NKG2C- and CD3+CD56-NKG2C+ T-cell subsets from eight donors. The study sequenced eight donors, all healthy volunteers chosen at random: three men and five women. Seven of the eight sequenced donors were HCMV-seropositive and one was HCMV-seronegative. Sequencing of the libraries produced 2 x 150 bp reads on Illumina HiSeq 2000/2500, MiSeq or NextSeq.

A commercial ELISA kit detecting HCMV-specific IgG in serum was used to determine HCMV serostatus. Peripheral blood mononuclear cells were isolated from blood by Ficoll density gradient centrifugation. Points the paper makes about the study in general: For several donors, the dominant CD3+CD56+NKG2C+ clonotypes were among the top 10 CD8+ clonotypes and accounted for about 1.0-8% of CD8+ T cells. Those dominant clonotypes were again the most abundant among CD3+CD56-NKG2C+ cells in a few donors, at roughly 28.3-60.1%. It remained unclear whether the expanded NKG2C-expressing T cell clones were specific for HCMV antigens.

The sequencing machine was an Illumina HiSeq 2000. TCR beta cDNA libraries were prepared using 5'RACE template switching, which introduced a universal primer site and unique molecular identifiers. cDNA synthesis was primed from the TCR beta constant segment, followed by two successive PCR amplification steps. From the authors' description of their analysis: MIGEC was used to demultiplex reads and group reads by UMI, and MiTCR was used to assemble and quantify clonotypes. To exclude erroneous sequences, only TCR cDNA sequences supported by at least two reads were retained. The tcR package was used for downstream repertoire analysis, with clonotypes matched between fractions based on CDR3 nucleotide sequence plus V segment. Antigen specificity was annotated against VDJdb with VDJmatch, allowing one amino acid substitution in CDR3. TCRdb reprocessed the sequencing reads and holds a single record per CDR3 protein sequence, with no DNA. TCRdb assigned the V and J calls; the authors' analysis was not used. This sample's listing comprises 150,000 to 170,000 distinct CDR3 sequences. The ten largest clones capture 37% of the sample.

The CDR3 contains 14 residues, cysteine and phenylalanine counted. No DNA is listed. On this clonotype: Its cognate antigen has yet to be identified.

The sequencing sample was made of blood T cells: a sorted CD56 or NKG2C T cell subset, CD4+ or CD8+ T cells, or bulk PBMC T cells (not recorded which). The V and J segments used are TRBV12-3 or TRBV12-4 and TRBJ1-2. This clonotype originated in a woman aged 45-65 years in good health. Donor details come from another sample of the same person, matched by shared clones. For the CDR3, the sequence is CASSLEGGDYGYTF.